This record looks at one T cell receptor (beta chain) sequence and its context. The germline CDR1 and CDR2 sequences are SNHLY and FYNNEI. V was clipped by 6 bases and J by 6 bases, with 17 bases between them. CDR3 length equals 15 residues. The record originates from a study of T cell changes during pregnancy in multiple sclerosis. Libraries were prepared by immunoSEQ multiplex PCR; TCRdb keeps only in-frame clonotypes and omits some of them. The sample records some 48,000 clones, approximately 91% being singletons. This TCR derives from a female donor in good health, enrolled as a control in a pregnancy study. Source: CD4+ T cells from peripheral blood mononuclear cells, taken after pregnancy. This rearrangement joins TRBV2 to TRBJ1-4; D remains unclear. In nucleotides, the CDR3 is TGTGCCAGCAGGAAAAGGTTGGACGGGGATGAAAAACTGTTTTTT. This translates into CASRKRLDGDEKLFF. Together with reference TRBV2 and TRBJ1-4, the CDR3 gives the full variable domain: EPEVTQTPSHQVTQMGQEVILRCVPISNHLYFYWYRQILGQKVEFLVSFYNNEISEKSEIFDDQFSVERPDGSNFTLKIRSTKLEDSAMYFCASRKRLDGDEKLFFGSGTQLSVL.